These 18 T cell receptor beta chains were all obtained from the same sample, sequenced in a study of T cell repertoires in cytomegalovirus infection. TCRdb fed the reads into MiXCR, producing one record per CDR3 protein. The sample records over 300,000 distinct CDR3 sequences, more than 9% being singletons. The sample taken for sequencing was PBMCs. These receptors were taken from a human donor in good health (CMV status not recorded). Some clones in this sample may be carry-over from other donors' samples.

This clonotype has more than one count but fewer than ten. V gene TRBV7-9 combines with J gene TRBJ2-1; 8 bases fit TRBD1. V lost 6 bases to trimming and J lost 8 bases; unmatched junction nucleotides: 12. CDR3 size: 15 residues. Germline V gene sequence: CDR1 SEHNR, CDR2 FQNEAQ (reference sequence). The CDR3 DNA reads TGTGCCAGCAGTTTCCCACGGACAGGGCGAGATGAGCAGTTCTTC. It specifies CASSFPRTGRDEQFF.

The chain couples TRBV6-1 to TRBJ1-4; 7 positions agree with TRBD1. Germline CDR1 MNHNS, CDR2 SASEGT. V dropped 7 bases and J dropped 8; count of bases not matched to a gene: 10. The CDR3 runs to 14 residues. CDR3 coding DNA: TGTGCCAGCAAGCAGGGGGGGGCATGGGAAAAACTGTTTTTT. This translates into CASKQGGAWEKLFF.

This clonotype has ten or more counts. CDR3 amino acids: CASSYSLWGTEAFF. The DNA for the CDR3 is TGTGCCAGCAGTTACTCGTTATGGGGCACTGAAGCTTTCTTT. V gene TRBV6-6 combines with J gene TRBJ1-1; D unresolved. This CDR3 is 14 amino acids long. Germline lookup yields CDR1 MNHNY and CDR2 SVGAGI (reference sequence). Trimming left V 0 bases short and J 4 bases short, with 9 bases between.

This clonotype has ten or more counts. The chain uses TRBV6-2 or TRBV6-3 and TRBJ1-4; D possibly corresponds to TRBD1 (5 bases). Germline V gene lookup returns CDR1 MNHEY and CDR2 SVGEGT. The CDR3 consists of 16 residues. V was pared by 7 bases and J by 0 bases, with 15 bases between. The DNA for the CDR3 is TGTGCCAGCACCCCGGGACGGCTATCAACTAATGAAAAACTGTTTTTT. Amino acids: CASTPGRLSTNEKLFF.

The CDR3 here is CASRKDRDDIQYF. The CDR3 coding sequence is TGTGCCAGCAGAAAGGACAGGGACGACATTCAGTACTTC. The V gene is TRBV5-6, the J gene TRBJ2-4, with 8 bases that match TRBD1. The CDR3 loop spans 13 amino acids. V gave up 5 bases and J gave up 8 bases; unmatched junction bases: 6. Germline V gene data show CDR1 as SGHDT and CDR2 as YYEEEE.

This clonotype was seen many times. J is TRBJ1-2 and V is TRBV12-3 or TRBV12-4; 7 bases agree with TRBD1. J gave up 8 bases and V 6 bases, and 12 bases lay outside the gene matches. The CDR3 consists of 14 residues. The CDR3 coding sequence is TGTGCCAGCAGCCTAGGGACAGTTTTATTAGGCTACACCTTC. Translation gives CASSLGTVLLGYTF.

The J gene is TRBJ2-7, the V gene TRBV15, with a tentative D call TRBD2 (6 bases). V was shortened by 0 bases and J by 3 bases, with 12 bases between the two germline ends. In germline, CDR1 is LNHNV, CDR2 YYDKDF (reference sequence). The CDR3 loop spans 15 amino acids. CDR3 bases: TGTGCCACCAGCAGAGATACCGGGGGAGTCTACGAGCAGTACTTC. Encoded protein: CATSRDTGGVYEQYF.

The chain combines TRBV6-1 with TRBJ2-7, with no clear D. Germline lookup yields CDR1 MNHNS and CDR2 SASEGT. V lost 3 bases and J lost 0, with 6 bases in between. This CDR3 contains 13 residues. CDR3 loop: CASSDRVSYEQYF. The CDR3 DNA reads as TGTGCCAGCAGTGATAGGGTCTCCTACGAGCAGTACTTC.

The rearrangement joins TRBV7-9 to TRBJ2-7; 7 nucleotides match TRBD1. Germline assignment: CDR1 SEHNR and CDR2 FQNEAQ (reference sequence). Trimming cost V 4 bases and J 3 bases; bases outside gene matches: 6. This CDR3 has 14 amino acids. CDR3: CASSYRQGVYEQYF. DNA of the CDR3: TGTGCCAGCAGCTACCGACAGGGAGTCTACGAGCAGTACTTC.

The rearrangement joins TRBV12-3 or TRBV12-4 to TRBJ2-1; D is possibly TRBD2 (7 bases). Trimming pared 7 bases from V and 6 bases from J, leaving 16 bases between. The CDR3 sequence is 14 residues long. Here the CDR3 reads CASTERGGGNEQFF. CDR3 bases: TGTGCCAGCACCGAAAGGGGGGGGGGCAATGAGCAGTTCTTC.

The J gene is TRBJ1-3, the V gene TRBV28; 7 nucleotides align to TRBD1. The germline gives CDR1 MDHEN, CDR2 SYDVKM. The CDR3 has 15 amino acids. V shed 7 bases and J 4 bases; nucleotides not matched to a gene: 10. CDR3 sequence reads: CASTPYLTGGNTIYF. The CDR3, as DNA: TGTGCCAGCACCCCCTATTTGACAGGGGGAAACACCATATATTTT.

This clonotype was seen ten or more times. The rearrangement links TRBV12-3 or TRBV12-4 to TRBJ1-2; unclear D gene. V was trimmed by 3 bases and J by 6 bases, leaving 14 bases between them. This CDR3 is 14 amino acids long. The DNA for the CDR3 is TGTGCCAGCAGTTTTATCGGCCGGGGTGATGGCTACACCTTC. Its translation is CASSFIGRGDGYTF.

This clonotype showed up just a few times. The V call is TRBV7-9, the J call TRBJ2-7; D gene uncertain. Trimming took 5 bases from V and 9 from J, leaving 20 bases between them. Germline CDR1 and CDR2: SEHNR and FQNEAQ (reference sequence). This CDR3 is built from 14 residues. Written as DNA, the CDR3 is TGTGCCAGCAGCCACCAATTGGCGCTCGCGCTGCAGTACTTC. Translating gives CASSHQLALALQYF.

Ten or more counts support this clonotype. The chain has TRBV19 and TRBJ2-3, with 10 positions matching TRBD1. The trim removed 8 bases at V and 3 bases at J, leaving 8 bases unmatched. The CDR3 consists of 15 residues. In germline, CDR1 is LNHDA, CDR2 SQIVND (reference sequence). CDR3 residues: CASSNPGQGTDTQYF. CDR3 nucleotide sequence: TGTGCCAGTTCAAACCCGGGACAGGGGACAGATACGCAGTATTTT. Using reference TRBV19 and TRBJ2-3 for the parts outside the CDR3, the full variable domain is DGGITQSPKYLFRKEGQNVTLSCEQNLNHDAMYWYRQDPGQGLRLIYYSQIVNDFQKGDIAEGYSVSREKKESFPLTVTSAQKNPTAFYLCASSNPGQGTDTQYFGPGTRLTVL.

V is TRBV19 and J is TRBJ2-1; D gene unclear. In germline, CDR1 is LNHDA, CDR2 SQIVND (reference sequence). The CDR3 is 15 amino acids. With 3 bases removed from V and 5 bases from J, the gap between germline ends came to 14 bases. The CDR3 DNA reads as TGTGCCAGTAGTATTTTTCGTGGCACTCACAATGAGCAGTTCTTC. This translates into CASSIFRGTHNEQFF.

This clonotype was found a few times. The chain recombines TRBV7-2 with TRBJ2-7; D uncertain. CDR1 and CDR2 (germline): SGHTA, FQGNSA. The CDR3 loop spans 14 amino acids. V shed 5 bases and J shed 0 bases, with 11 bases lying between them. The CDR3 loop reads CASSRYTNSYEQYF. The CDR3 DNA follows: TGTGCCAGCAGCCGGTACACCAACTCCTACGAGCAGTACTTC.

This clonotype has ten or more counts. The chain recombines TRBV4-3 with TRBJ2-1; D perhaps matches TRBD1 (5 bases). The CDR3 has 13 residues. V lost 4 bases, J lost 5 bases, and 9 bases lay in between. Germline V gene sequence: CDR1 LGHNA, CDR2 YSLEER. The CDR3 is CASSLYRNNEQFF. The CDR3 DNA sequence: TGCGCCAGCAGCCTTTACAGGAACAATGAGCAGTTCTTC.

This clonotype appeared many times. V usage is TRBV4-3 and J usage is TRBJ1-3, with a possible D match to TRBD1 (6 bases). Trimming stripped 0 bases from V and 2 bases from J, with 8 bases between. The CDR3 covers 15 residues. Germline values: CDR1 LGHNA, CDR2 YSLEER. DNA for the CDR3: TGCGCCAGCAGCCAAGAGGGGGCCCCTGGAAACACCATATATTTT. Its translation: CASSQEGAPGNTIYF.